This T cell receptor (beta chain) was captured by sequencing in a study of blood T cell repertoires in COVID-19. Trimming shortened V by 5 bases and J by 10 bases, and 19 bases separated the two germline ends. The germline V gene encodes CDR1 SGHRS and CDR2 YFSETQ. The CDR3 runs to 15 residues. In the source study's methods: From reference gene primer amplification, estimates of nucleated cell counts were derived. The method was immunoSEQ multiplex PCR; TCRdb's version includes in-frame clones alone and lacks a portion of them. V, J and clone size reflect that table, while D and trimming were determined from the DNA. In the table there are 380,000 or so clones, around 90% of which are singletons.

The sample was peripheral blood. V usage is TRBV5-1 and J usage is TRBJ1-6; no clear D. The TCR sequence derives from a man between 40 and 49 years old with acute or convalescent COVID-19. Here the CDR3 reads CASRPRGEGESPLHF. The CDR3 DNA follows: TGCGCCAGCAGGCCCCGTGGTGAGGGCGAGTCACCCCTCCACTTT. The full variable domain, its missing parts supplied by reference TRBV5-1 and TRBJ1-6, is KAGVTQTPRYLIKTRGQQVTLSCSPISGHRSVSWYQQTPGQGLQFLFEYFSETQRNKGNFPGRFSGRQFSNSRSEMNVSTLELGDSALYLCASRPRGEGESPLHFGNGTRLTVT.